This is a list of T cell receptor beta chains from one sample in a study of CD8 T cells in Susac syndrome. A single record per CDR3 protein comes from TCRdb applying MiXCR to the immunoSEQ multiplex PCR reads. The profile shows around 62,000 distinct CDR3 sequences, more than 80% of them singletons. Sequencing was carried out using CD8+ T cells from PBMCs. The receptors were sampled from a human donor in good health. The CDR3 runs from the conserved cysteine through the conserved F or W. The order of the fields is CDR3 protein, CDR3 DNA, V gene, D gene, CDR3 length, clone size, J gene. A D gene is named only where the DNA matches it firmly. Only some rows state a clone size, as once, few, many or a class for expanded clones.

CSASQRDPGGKPQHF | TGCAGTGCTAGCCAGCGGGACCCCGGAGGGAAGCCCCAGCATTTT | TRBV20-1 | - | 15 | - | TRBJ1-5
CASSSTDKINQPQHF | TGTGCCAGCAGCTCGACGGACAAAATCAATCAGCCCCAGCATTTT | TRBV7-2 | - | 15 | - | TRBJ1-5
CASSQRGGRHSYEQYF | TGTGCCAGCAGTCAAAGGGGGGGCAGGCACAGCTACGAGCAGTACTTC | TRBV11-2 | - | 16 | - | TRBJ2-7
CASSPVGGTWAEAFF | TGTGCCAGCAGCCCAGTGGGGGGGACGTGGGCTGAAGCTTTCTTT | TRBV5-4 | - | 15 | - | TRBJ1-1
CASSFGTGVDTF | TGTGCCAGCAGCTTCGGGACAGGGGTAGACACCTTC | TRBV5-6 | TRBD1 | 12 | - | TRBJ1-2
CASSLADSGSYNSPLHF | TGTGCCAGCAGCTTGGCAGACAGCGGCTCCTATAATTCACCCCTCCACTTT | TRBV5-6 | - | 17 | - | TRBJ1-6
CASSPEPGLGPLEQYF | TGCGCCAGCAGCCCGGAACCGGGACTAGGGCCACTCGAGCAGTACTTC | TRBV4-1 | TRBD2 | 16 | - | TRBJ2-7
CASSRGREEQYF | TGTGCCAGCAGCCGAGGACGAGAAGAGCAGTACTTC | TRBV12-3/TRBV12-4 | - | 12 | once | TRBJ2-7
CASRLRTGVTEAFF | TGTGCCAGCAGGCTGAGGACAGGGGTAACTGAAGCTTTCTTT | TRBV27 | TRBD1 | 14 | - | TRBJ1-1
CASSLNGFTPQETQYF | TGTGCCAGCAGTTTAAATGGGTTCACTCCCCAAGAGACCCAGTACTTC | TRBV28 | - | 16 | - | TRBJ2-5
CAISELDRVDYGYTF | TGTGCCATCAGTGAACTGGACAGGGTGGACTATGGCTACACCTTC | TRBV10-3 | TRBD1 | 15 | - | TRBJ1-2
CASSLVGGGAETQYF | TGTGCCAGCAGCTTAGTAGGCGGGGGGGCGGAGACCCAGTACTTC | TRBV11-2 | TRBD2 | 15 | - | TRBJ2-5
CASSLAGGTYEQYF | TGTGCCAGCAGCTTAGCCGGGGGAACCTACGAGCAGTACTTC | TRBV7-6 | - | 14 | - | TRBJ2-7
CASSQTPGQGPSEQYF | TGTGCCAGCAGTCAAACACCGGGACAGGGCCCCTCCGAGCAGTACTTC | TRBV6-1 | TRBD1 | 16 | - | TRBJ2-7
CAWSANYEQYF | TGTGCCTGGAGCGCGAACTACGAGCAGTACTTC | TRBV30 | - | 11 | few | TRBJ2-7